Below are 15 T cell receptor beta chains sequenced from a single sample in a study of blood T cells in healthy people across ages. A second PCR, run for roughly 7 to 12 cycles, used a sample-barcoded 5' primer plus a J-beta primer mix. MiXCR, applied by TCRdb to the 5' RACE reads, yields one record per CDR3 protein. The data contain 600,000 to 850,000 distinct CDR3 sequences, around 40% of them singletons. The sequencing sample was made of blood. The source of these receptors is a woman in her fifties or sixties in good health.

This clonotype was detected a few times. V is TRBV7-2 and J is TRBJ2-3; 9 bases agree with TRBD1. This CDR3 spans 15 amino acids. V was clipped by 8 bases and J by 1 base; unmatched bases: 7. From germline, CDR1 is SGHTA and CDR2 FQGNSA. DNA of the CDR3: TGTGCCAGCCTTCTGGACAGGGGCCGCACAGATACGCAGTATTTT. Protein: CASLLDRGRTDTQYF. The full variable domain, its missing parts supplied by reference TRBV7-2 and TRBJ2-3, is GAGVSQSPSNKVTEKGKDVELRCDPISGHTALYWYRQSLGQGLEFLIYFQGNSAPDKSGLPSDRFSAERTGGSVSTLTIQRTQQEDSAVYLCASLLDRGRTDTQYFGPGTRLTVL.

The chain has TRBV4-1 and TRBJ2-3; D gene ambiguous. The CDR3 has 14 residues. V dropped 4 bases and J dropped 3 bases, with 11 bases sitting between them. Germline lookup yields CDR1 MGHRA and CDR2 YSYEKL. The CDR3 protein is CASSPPDLTDTQYF. The CDR3 region has the DNA TGCGCCAGCAGCCCACCCGACCTGACAGATACGCAGTATTTT.

This rearrangement joins TRBV29-1 to TRBJ2-1; 7 nucleotides match TRBD1. This CDR3 comprises 15 residues. The trim removed 7 bases at V and 6 bases at J, leaving 15 bases unmatched. Germline V CDR1 and CDR2: SQVTM, ANQGSEA. The CDR3 spells CSARKGAKDLNEQFF. CDR3 nucleotide sequence: TGCAGCGCTCGAAAGGGGGCCAAGGATCTCAATGAGCAGTTCTTC.

The table lists this clonotype with a few counts. V is TRBV4-3 and J is TRBJ2-7; a possible D gene is TRBD2 (5 bases). Trimming removed 0 bases at V and 3 bases at J, with 12 bases between. The length of the CDR3 is 15 residues. From germline, CDR1 is LGHNA and CDR2 YSLEER. CDR3 in amino acids: CASSQEIVGNYEQYF. The CDR3, as DNA: TGCGCCAGCAGCCAAGAAATAGTCGGGAACTACGAGCAGTACTTC.

This chain connects TRBV29-1 to TRBJ1-1; D unresolved. CDR1 is SQVTM, CDR2 ANQGSEA, per germline. The CDR3 runs to 15 residues. Trimming removed 1 base from V and 1 base from J, with 13 bases in between. Here the CDR3 reads CSVEGWGGPNTEAFF. The CDR3 nucleotides read TGCAGCGTTGAAGGGTGGGGAGGGCCGAACACTGAAGCTTTCTTT.

The chain employs TRBV7-9 and TRBJ1-4, with a tentative D call TRBD1 (6 bases). V shed 0 bases and J shed 8 bases, with 7 bases lying between them. The CDR3 totals 13 residues. Germline assignment: CDR1 SEHNR and CDR2 FQNEAQ (reference sequence). CDR3 sequence (DNA): TGTGCCAGCAGCTTAGCCGGACAGGAAAAACTGTTTTTT. It codes for CASSLAGQEKLFF.

This clonotype has more than one count but fewer than ten. Being one base from a much bigger clone, this may be a read error. The chain employs TRBV11-3 and TRBJ1-6; no reliable D call. The CDR3 runs to 13 residues. Germline values: CDR1 SGHNT, CDR2 YENEEA. CDR3 sequence: CASSMEGGSPPHF. Here the CDR3 DNA reads TGTGCCAGCAGCATGGAGGGAGGCTCACCCCCCCACTTT.

J is TRBJ2-7 and V is TRBV6-1, with 8 bases aligning to TRBD1. The V gene end was trimmed by 8 bases and the J gene end by 4 bases; junction bases not matched to a gene: 7. Per germline, CDR1 MNHNS and CDR2 SASEGT. The CDR3 loop spans 13 amino acids. CDR3 DNA: TGTGCCAGCCAGGGCAGGGGGCTGTACGAGCAGTACTTC. Translation: CASQGRGLYEQYF.

J is TRBJ2-5 and V is TRBV20-1, with 14 bases lining up with TRBD2. Germline V gene lookup returns CDR1 DFQATT and CDR2 SNEGSKA (reference sequence). Trimming took 6 bases from V and 7 from J; bases not matched to a gene: 13. The CDR3 is 16 amino acids. This CDR3 is CSALTSGRAHGLTQYF. The CDR3 coding sequence is TGCAGTGCGTTGACTAGCGGGAGGGCCCACGGACTGACCCAGTACTTC.

The table lists this clonotype with many counts. This chain joins TRBV20-1 and TRBJ2-1, with 13 bases identical to TRBD2. J gave up 1 base and V 6 bases, and 3 bases lay outside the gene matches. The CDR3 spans 15 residues. Per germline, CDR1 DFQATT and CDR2 SNEGSKA (reference sequence). This CDR3 is CSALGLAGSYNEQFF. Written as DNA, the CDR3 is TGCAGTGCCCTGGGACTAGCGGGATCCTACAATGAGCAGTTCTTC.

The V call is TRBV5-1, the J call TRBJ2-7; no reliable D call. CDR1 SGHRS and CDR2 YFSETQ come from the germline V gene. This CDR3 region has 13 residues. V was clipped by 3 bases and J by 2 bases, with 9 bases between them. The chain's CDR3 is CASSWVGPYEQYF. CDR3 in DNA: TGCGCCAGCAGCTGGGTAGGGCCCTACGAGCAGTACTTC. Based on the CDR3 plus reference TRBV5-1 and TRBJ2-7, the full variable domain is KAGVTQTPRYLIKTRGQQVTLSCSPISGHRSVSWYQQTPGQGLQFLFEYFSETQRNKGNFPGRFSGRQFSNSRSEMNVSTLELGDSALYLCASSWVGPYEQYFGPGTRLTVT.

This chain links TRBV4-2 with TRBJ2-1; 7 bases are shared with TRBD2. V lost 0 bases, J lost 10 bases, and 9 bases stayed unmatched. Germline CDR1 LGHNA, CDR2 YNFKEQ. CDR3 length: 15 residues. DNA for the CDR3: TGTGCCAGCAGCCAAGAGTGGCGGGAGCTCTGCGAGCAGTTCTTC. This encodes CASSQEWRELCEQFF.

The chain uses TRBV5-1 and TRBJ2-7; 7 bases line up with TRBD2. Germline CDR1 reads SGHRS; CDR2 reads YFSETQ. The CDR3 consists of 12 residues. Trimming removed 4 bases from V and 5 bases from J; junction bases left unmatched: 3. CDR3 amino acids: CASSVSGDEQYF. In DNA form, the CDR3 reads TGCGCCAGCAGCGTGAGCGGGGACGAGCAGTACTTC.

On this clonotype: This clone may be a read error of a much larger clone one base away. The V call is TRBV12-5, the J call TRBJ1-6; D is undetermined. The V end was cut by 0 bases, the J end by 11 bases, with 8 bases between. In germline, CDR1 is LGHNT, CDR2 FRNRAP. This CDR3 spans 13 amino acids. CDR3 nucleotide sequence: TGTGCTAGTGGTTTGGTCCTGGGTCCACCCCTCCACTTT. Amino acid sequence: CASGLVLGPPLHF. Full variable domain (remainder filled in from reference TRBV12-5 and TRBJ1-6): DARVTQTPRHKVTEMGQEVTMRCQPILGHNTVFWYRQTMMQGLELLAYFRNRAPLDDSGMPKDRFSAEMPDATLATLKIQPSEPRDSAVYFCASGLVLGPPLHFGNGTRLTVT.

The V call is TRBV19, the J call TRBJ2-7; weak D call: TRBD2 (5 bases). V was trimmed by 8 bases and J by 3 bases, leaving 17 bases between them. CDR1 LNHDA and CDR2 SQIVND come from the germline V gene (reference sequence). The CDR3 spans 14 residues. CDR3 in amino acids: CASRGSWSDYEQYF. DNA for the CDR3: TGTGCCAGTCGGGGATCCTGGTCGGACTACGAGCAGTACTTC.